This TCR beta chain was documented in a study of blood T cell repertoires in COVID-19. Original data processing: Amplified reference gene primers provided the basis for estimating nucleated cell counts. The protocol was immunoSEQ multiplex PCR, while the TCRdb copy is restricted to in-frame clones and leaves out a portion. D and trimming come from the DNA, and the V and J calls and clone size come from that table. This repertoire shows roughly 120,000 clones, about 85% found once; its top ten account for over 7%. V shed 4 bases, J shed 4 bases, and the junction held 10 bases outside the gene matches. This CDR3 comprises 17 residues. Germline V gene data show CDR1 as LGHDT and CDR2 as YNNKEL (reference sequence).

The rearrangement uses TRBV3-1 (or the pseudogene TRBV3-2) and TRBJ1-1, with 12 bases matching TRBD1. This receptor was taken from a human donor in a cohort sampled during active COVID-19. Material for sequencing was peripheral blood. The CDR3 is CASSRRDRGPDVTEAFF. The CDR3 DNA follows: TGTGCCAGCAGCCGCCGGGACAGGGGGCCGGATGTCACTGAAGCTTTCTTT.